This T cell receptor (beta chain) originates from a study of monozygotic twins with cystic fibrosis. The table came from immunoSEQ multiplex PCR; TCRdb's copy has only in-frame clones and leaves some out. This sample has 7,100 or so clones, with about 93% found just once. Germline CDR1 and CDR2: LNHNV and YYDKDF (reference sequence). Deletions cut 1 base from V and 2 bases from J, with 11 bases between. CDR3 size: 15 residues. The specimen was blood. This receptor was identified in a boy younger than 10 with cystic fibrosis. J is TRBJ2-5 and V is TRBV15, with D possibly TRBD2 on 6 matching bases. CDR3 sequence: CATSRGGVLQETQYF. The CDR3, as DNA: TGTGCCACCAGCAGAGGGGGGGTGTTACAAGAGACCCAGTACTTC.